There are a few counts of the clone carrying this T cell receptor beta chain. What it binds is not known. These data originate in a study of beta chain features in type 1 diabetes. Overall study: Across the samples, roughly 98,000,000 sorted cells were examined in total. Whole-study results and caveats: When Type 1 diabetes patients were examined, their TCRB CDR3s proved moderately but significantly shorter in all four CD4+ subsets. The VDJ junctions of type 1 diabetes patients carried fewer insertions and more deletions.

The investigators reverse transcribed all of the isolated RNA, so they sequenced expressed TCRB transcripts. Method: immunoSEQ multiplex PCR; TCRdb's copy keeps in-frame clones and lacks some. The table lists roughly 160,000 clones, approximately 9% of them singletons, with approximately 0.54% in the top ten. CDR1 SGHRS and CDR2 YFSETQ come from the germline V gene. The CDR3 consists of 17 residues. V lost 0 bases and J lost 1; bases outside the gene matches: 7. V usage is TRBV5-1 and J usage is TRBJ1-1; TRBD1 aligns across 9 bases. Sequencing input: central memory CD4+ T cells from blood. The TCR was taken from a woman younger than 30 with type 1 diabetes. CDR3 loop: CASSLGPGQGGNTEAFF. The CDR3 nucleotides read TGCGCCAGCAGCTTGGGGCCGGGACAGGGAGGGAACACTGAAGCTTTCTTT.